This T cell receptor (beta chain) was documented in a study of cytomegalovirus exposure and HLA in healthy donors. Study overall: An earlier analysis identified fewer than 130 million unique TCR beta sequences in 150 million to 200 million T cells. When 350 to 500 donors were genotyped, roughly 82% of them were found to fall in the Caucasian-associated ancestry cluster. Study-wide points: Previously analyzed data showed that most TCR beta V segments were productive at a frequency of about 87% or about 30%. Across donors, most TCRs were seen rarely, yet some public ones were widespread.

Primers: 60 Vbeta forward and 13 Jbeta reverse. Libraries were prepared by immunoSEQ multiplex PCR; TCRdb keeps only in-frame clonotypes and omits some of them. The sample yields tens of thousands of clones, about a tenth seen once. Trimming cost V 1 base and J 8 bases; bases outside gene matches: 10. CDR3 size: 15 residues. Germline values: CDR1 GTSNPN, CDR2 SVGIG (reference sequence). In the case of this clone: Its antigen is undetermined.

The sequenced sample was PBMCs. The source is a man in his fifties or sixties in good health and CMV-seropositive. This chain joins TRBV30 and TRBJ2-1; 8 nucleotides match TRBD2. The CDR3 region has the DNA TGTGCCTGGAGTGGGCCCAGCGGGAGCACGTATGAGCAGTTCTTC. Translated: CAWSGPSGSTYEQFF.